This paragraph reports one TCR beta chain. Its antigen remains unknown. This entry comes from a study of cytomegalovirus exposure and HLA in healthy donors. Study details: The Caucasian-associated ancestry cluster contained about four fifths of the roughly 400 genotyped donors.

Overall study results and limits: The authors judged a highly shared variant cluster likely a sequencing artifact. Reported results showed that the classifier diagnosed cytomegalovirus status with high specificity and sensitivity. Later work found that TCR association rates differed between HLA loci; DRB1 had the most and HLA-C the fewest.

With 60 Vbeta and 13 Jbeta primers, the PCR was carried out. Sequencing was performed with immunoSEQ multiplex PCR; in TCRdb, only in-frame clones are kept and a portion is missing. The sample table sets out 68,000 or so clones. CDR3 length: 12 amino acids. The ends were cut back, 5 bases at V and 6 bases at J, with 10 bases in the middle. CDR1 is MGHRA and CDR2 is YSYEKL in the germline V gene. This clonotype originated in a boy younger than 18 in good health and CMV-seronegative. The V gene is TRBV4-1, the J gene TRBJ1-2; D possibly corresponds to TRBD1 (5 bases). The material sequenced was PBMCs. This CDR3 is CASSGGDHGYTF. The DNA of the CDR3 is TGCGCCAGCAGCGGAGGGGACCATGGCTACACCTTC.